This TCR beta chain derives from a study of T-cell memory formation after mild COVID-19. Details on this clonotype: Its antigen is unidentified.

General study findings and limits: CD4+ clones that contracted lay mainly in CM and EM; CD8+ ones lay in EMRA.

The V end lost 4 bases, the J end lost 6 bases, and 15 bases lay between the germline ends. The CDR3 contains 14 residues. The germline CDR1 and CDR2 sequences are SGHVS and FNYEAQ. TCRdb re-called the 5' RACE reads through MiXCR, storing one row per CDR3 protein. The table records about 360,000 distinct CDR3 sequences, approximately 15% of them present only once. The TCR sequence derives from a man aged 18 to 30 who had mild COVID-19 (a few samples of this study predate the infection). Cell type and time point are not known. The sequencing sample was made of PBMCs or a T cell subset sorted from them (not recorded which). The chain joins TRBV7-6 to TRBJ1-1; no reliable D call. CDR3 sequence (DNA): TGTGCCAGCAGCTCACCCGGGGTAAGGTCTGAAGCTTTCTTT. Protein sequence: CASSSPGVRSEAFF.